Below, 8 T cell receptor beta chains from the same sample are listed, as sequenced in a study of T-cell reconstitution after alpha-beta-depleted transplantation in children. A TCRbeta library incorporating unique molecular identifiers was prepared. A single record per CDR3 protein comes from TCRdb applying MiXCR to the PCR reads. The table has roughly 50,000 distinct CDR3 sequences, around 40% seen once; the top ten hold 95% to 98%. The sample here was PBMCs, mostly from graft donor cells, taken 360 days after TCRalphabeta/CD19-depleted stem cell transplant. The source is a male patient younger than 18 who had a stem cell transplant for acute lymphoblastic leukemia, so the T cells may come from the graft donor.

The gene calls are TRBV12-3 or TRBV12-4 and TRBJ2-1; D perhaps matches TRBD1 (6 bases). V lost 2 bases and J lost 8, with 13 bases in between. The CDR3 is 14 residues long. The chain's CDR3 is CASSLRLAGDEQFF. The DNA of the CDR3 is TGTGCCAGCAGTTTAAGGCTAGCAGGGGATGAGCAGTTCTTC.

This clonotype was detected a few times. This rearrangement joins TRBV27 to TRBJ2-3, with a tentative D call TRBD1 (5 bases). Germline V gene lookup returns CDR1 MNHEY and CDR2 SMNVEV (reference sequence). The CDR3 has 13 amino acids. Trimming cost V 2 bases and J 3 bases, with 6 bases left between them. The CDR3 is CASSLKGTDTQYF. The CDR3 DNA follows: TGTGCCAGCAGTTTAAAGGGGACAGATACGCAGTATTTT.

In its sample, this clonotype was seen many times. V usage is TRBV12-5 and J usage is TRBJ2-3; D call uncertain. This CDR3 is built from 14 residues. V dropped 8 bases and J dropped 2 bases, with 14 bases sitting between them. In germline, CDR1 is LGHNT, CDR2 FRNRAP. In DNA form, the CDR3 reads TGTGCTAGTACCTTCGCACCATACACAGATACGCAGTATTTT. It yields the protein CASTFAPYTDTQYF.

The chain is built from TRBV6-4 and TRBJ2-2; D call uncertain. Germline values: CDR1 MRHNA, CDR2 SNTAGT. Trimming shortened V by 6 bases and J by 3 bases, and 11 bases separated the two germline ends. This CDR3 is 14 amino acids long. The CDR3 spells CASRIRVDTGELFF. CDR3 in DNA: TGTGCCAGCAGGATCCGGGTCGACACCGGGGAGCTGTTTTTT.

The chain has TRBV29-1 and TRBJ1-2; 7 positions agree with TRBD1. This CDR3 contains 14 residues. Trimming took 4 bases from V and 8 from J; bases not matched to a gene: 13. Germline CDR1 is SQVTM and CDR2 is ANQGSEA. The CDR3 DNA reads TGCAGCGTTGTCGGACAGGAGGCAGCAGGAGGCTACACCTTC. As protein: CSVVGQEAAGGYTF.

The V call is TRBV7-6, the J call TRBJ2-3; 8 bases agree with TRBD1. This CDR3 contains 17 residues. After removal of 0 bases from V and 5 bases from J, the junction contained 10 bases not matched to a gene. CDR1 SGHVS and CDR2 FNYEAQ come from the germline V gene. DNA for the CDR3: TGTGCCAGCAGCTTAGCCATAGGACAGGGTAGAGGAGATACGCAGTATTTT. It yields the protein CASSLAIGQGRGDTQYF.

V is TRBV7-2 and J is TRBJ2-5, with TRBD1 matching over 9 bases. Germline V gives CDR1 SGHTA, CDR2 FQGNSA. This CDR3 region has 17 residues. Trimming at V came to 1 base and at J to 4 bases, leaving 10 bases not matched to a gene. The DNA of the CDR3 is TGTGCCAGCAGCTTAGTAGGGACAGGGTCCCCTCCAGAGACCCAGTACTTC. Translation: CASSLVGTGSPPETQYF.

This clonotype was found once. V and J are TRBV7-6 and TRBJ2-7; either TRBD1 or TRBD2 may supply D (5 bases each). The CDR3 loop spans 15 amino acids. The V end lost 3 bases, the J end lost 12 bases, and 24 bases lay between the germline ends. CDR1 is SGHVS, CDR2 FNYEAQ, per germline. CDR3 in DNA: TGTGCCAGCAGCTTTTTCCCCCTCTCCGGGACGGCCATGTACTTC. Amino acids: CASSFFPLSGTAMYF.